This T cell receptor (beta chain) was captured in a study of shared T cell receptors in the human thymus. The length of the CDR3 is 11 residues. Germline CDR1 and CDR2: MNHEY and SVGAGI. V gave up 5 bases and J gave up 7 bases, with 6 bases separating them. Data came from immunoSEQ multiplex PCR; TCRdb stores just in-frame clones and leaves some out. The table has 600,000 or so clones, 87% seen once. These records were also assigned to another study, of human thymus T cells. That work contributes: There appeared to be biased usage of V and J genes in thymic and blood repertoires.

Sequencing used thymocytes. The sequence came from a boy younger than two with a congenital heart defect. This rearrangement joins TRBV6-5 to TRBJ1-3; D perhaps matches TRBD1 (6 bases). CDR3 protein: CASSGGNTIYF. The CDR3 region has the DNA TGTGCCAGCAGTGGGGGCAACACCATATATTTT.